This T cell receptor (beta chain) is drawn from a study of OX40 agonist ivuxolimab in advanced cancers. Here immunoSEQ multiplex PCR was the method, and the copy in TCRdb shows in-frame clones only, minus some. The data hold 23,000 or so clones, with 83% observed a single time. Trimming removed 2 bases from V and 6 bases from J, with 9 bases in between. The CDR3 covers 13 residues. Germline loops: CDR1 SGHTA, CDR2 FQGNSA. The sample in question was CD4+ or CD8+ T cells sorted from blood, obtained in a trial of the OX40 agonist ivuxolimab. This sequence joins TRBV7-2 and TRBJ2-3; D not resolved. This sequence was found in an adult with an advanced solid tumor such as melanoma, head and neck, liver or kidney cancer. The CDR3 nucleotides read TGTGCCAGCAGCTTATGGCTGACCGATACGCAGTATTTT. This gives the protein CASSLWLTDTQYF.